This TCR beta chain was recovered during a study of cytomegalovirus exposure and HLA in healthy donors. As for the study in general: An earlier analysis found roughly 110 million unique TCR beta sequences from 150 million to 200 million T cells.

A multiplex PCR was run with 60 Vbeta primers and 13 Jbeta primers. Profiling relied on immunoSEQ multiplex PCR, and the TCRdb table lists in-frame clones only, not all of them. Of some 120,000 clones listed, roughly four fifths are singletons. Concerning this clone itself: Its target is unknown.

Study-level results: With high specificity and sensitivity, the classifier reportedly diagnosed cytomegalovirus status. It was reported in a later analysis that an Asian-associated ancestry cluster showed fewer N-insertions than the roughly 670-donor mean. Presence/absence analyses treated sequencing depth as roughly uniform across donors.

The sequence derives from a woman aged 40 to 50 in good health and CMV-seropositive. What was sequenced was PBMCs.

Written as DNA, the CDR3 is TGTGCCATCAGTGAGGGGGCGGGAGGGCCGGGGGAGCAGTACTTC. Its translation is CAISEGAGGPGEQYF. The rearrangement uses TRBV10-3 and TRBJ2-7; 9 bases are a match to TRBD2. Germline CDR1 and CDR2: ENHRY and SYGVKD. The CDR3 sequence is 15 residues long. With 2 bases clipped from V and 7 bases from J, the junction kept 9 bases outside the gene matches.